The clone carrying this T cell receptor (beta chain) has a handful of counts. The antigen remains undetermined. TCRdb itself ran the RACE reads through MiXCR, one entry per CDR3 protein. Of approximately 95,000 distinct CDR3 sequences in the sample, about an eighth were seen once. The sample originates from a study of human T cells and chemical hapten exposure. Overall study results and limits: Expanded TCR sets contained significantly more large CDR3 similarity clusters than controls. The number of TCRs over 1 in 1000 frequency stayed unchanged after DPC.

The time point: patch test 2, 6 weeks after DPC sensitization. This sample's treatment: therapeutic diphenylcyclopropenone sensitization with weekly scalp DPC. The CDR3 loop spans 16 amino acids. Germline CDR1 LGHNA, CDR2 YNFKEQ. Deletions cut 0 bases from V and 1 base from J, with 11 bases between. The chain uses TRBV4-2 and TRBJ2-3; maybe TRBD1 (6 bases). The material sequenced was whole blood, taken in connection with sensitization to the hapten diphenylcyclopropenone (DPC). This receptor was taken from a woman in her thirties or forties with alopecia areata. Some clones in this sample may be carry-over from other donors' samples. This chain's CDR3 is CASSQEAGVGTDTQYF. The CDR3 coding sequence is TGTGCCAGCAGCCAAGAGGCAGGGGTCGGCACAGATACGCAGTATTTT.